This is a list of T cell receptor beta chains from one sample in a study of cytomegalovirus exposure and HLA in healthy donors. TCRdb's table, derived via immunoSEQ multiplex PCR, lists solely in-frame clones and lacks some. The top ten clones hold 1% to 1.5% of a sample with 100,000 to 150,000 clones, 85% to 95% of them seen once. The sample consisted of PBMCs. These receptors originate from a woman between 18 and 29 years old in good health and CMV-seronegative. Each CDR3 is given with its conserved first and last residue. The order of the fields is clone size, V gene, J gene, D gene, CDR3 protein, CDR3 DNA. D genes are given only for firm matches. Clone size is stated in some rows and not others, as once, few, many or a class when expanded.

>NA|TRBV27|TRBJ2-3|TRBD2
CASSFLRLAGAADTQYF
TGTGCCAGCAGTTTCCTTCGACTAGCGGGAGCTGCGGATACGCAGTATTTT
>NA|TRBV18|TRBJ2-7|NA
CASADGSSSYEQYF
TGTGCCAGCGCCGACGGGAGTAGCTCCTACGAGCAGTACTTC
>NA|TRBV6-6|TRBJ2-7|NA
CASSYIAYEQYF
TGTGCCAGCAGTTACATCGCCTACGAGCAGTACTTC
>few|TRBV11-2|TRBJ1-2|NA
CASSLDRGYGYTF
TGTGCCAGCAGCTTAGACAGGGGTTATGGCTACACCTTC
>NA|TRBV7-3|TRBJ2-7|NA
CASRQTVTDSYEQYF
TGTGCCAGCAGACAAACCGTGACAGATAGCTACGAGCAGTACTTC
>NA|TRBV2|TRBJ1-1|NA
CASMGGIGGTEAFF
TGTGCCAGCATGGGAGGCATTGGAGGAACTGAAGCTTTCTTT
>NA|TRBV5-4|TRBJ2-5|TRBD2
CASSFPGLVSETQYF
TGTGCCAGCAGCTTTCCCGGACTAGTATCAGAGACCCAGTACTTC
>NA|TRBV5-1|TRBJ1-6|NA
CASSTGSRGYSPLHF
TGCGCCAGCAGTACTGGGTCTAGGGGCTATTCACCCCTCCACTTT
>NA|TRBV4-2|TRBJ2-3|TRBD2
CASRAGAGGSDTQYF
TGTGCCAGCAGGGCGGGAGCGGGAGGGTCAGATACGCAGTATTTT
>NA|TRBV5-4|TRBJ2-3|TRBD2
CASSSPRTSGRVGTDTQYF
TGTGCCAGCAGCTCCCCGCGGACTAGCGGGAGGGTGGGAACAGATACGCAGTATTTT
>NA|TRBV6-6|TRBJ1-4|NA
CASSYQGGPNEKLFF
TGTGCCAGCAGTTACCAGGGAGGACCTAATGAAAAACTGTTTTTT
>NA|TRBV19|TRBJ1-4|TRBD1
CASGGQFNEKLFF
TGTGCCAGTGGGGGACAGTTTAATGAAAAACTGTTTTTT
>NA|TRBV28|TRBJ2-7|NA
CASSAPGEAYEQYF
TGTGCCAGCAGTGCCCCGGGGGAAGCCTACGAGCAGTACTTC
>NA|TRBV28|TRBJ1-5|NA
CASSTNGRGREPQHF
TGTGCCAGCAGTACCAACGGCAGGGGTAGGGAGCCCCAGCATTTT
>NA|TRBV28|TRBJ2-2|NA
CASSLDRLTGELFF
TGTGCCAGCAGTTTAGACAGACTGACCGGGGAGCTGTTTTTT